This TCR beta chain was found in a study of blood T cell repertoires in COVID-19. Background on the study: T cells, B-cell-depleted T cells, or PBMCs provided the cDNA or gDNA that served as material.

Per the germline V gene, CDR1 is SGHTA and CDR2 is FQGNSA. V lost 4 bases and J lost 1; bases outside the gene matches: 0. CDR3 length: 15 amino acids. Per the authors' pipeline: Researchers report that nucleated cell counts were estimated from reference gene primer amplification. The method was immunoSEQ multiplex PCR; TCRdb's version includes in-frame clones alone and lacks a portion of them. V, J and clone size derive from that table, while D and trimming were established from the DNA sequence. The data show approximately 200,000 clones, with around 90% seen just once and about 1.2% held by the top ten. Clinical history as reported by participants underpinned cohort assignment.

The V call is TRBV7-2, the J call TRBJ2-2; 10 bases align to TRBD2. The TCR was taken from a man between 25 and 39 years old who had recovered from COVID-19. Sequencing was performed on PBMCs or T cells enriched from blood (not recorded which). CDR3 region: CASSWTSGNTGELFF. DNA of the CDR3: TGTGCCAGCAGCTGGACTAGCGGGAACACCGGGGAGCTGTTTTTT.